This TCR beta chain was observed in a study of cytomegalovirus exposure and HLA in healthy donors. Study-level findings and limits: In vitro testing confirmed a few CMV-associated chains as specific for CMV antigens.

The study ran its PCR with 60 Vbeta and 13 Jbeta primers. Assay: immunoSEQ multiplex PCR; the TCRdb copy retains only in-frame clones and omits some. The sample has over 150,000 clones, roughly 70% seen once. A note on this clone: Its specificity is not known.

The CDR3 is 14 amino acids. The germline V gene has CDR1 SGHVS and CDR2 FNYEAQ. V gave up 3 bases and J gave up 5 bases, with 11 bases separating them. Material: PBMCs. The TCR sequence derives from a woman between 40 and 55 years old in good health and CMV-seropositive. The rearrangement links TRBV7-6 to TRBJ2-1; D not certain. The CDR3 here is CASSFGRNDNEQFF. Written as DNA, the CDR3 is TGTGCCAGCAGCTTTGGGCGAAATGACAATGAGCAGTTCTTC. Full variable domain (missing parts from reference TRBV7-6 and TRBJ2-1): GAGVSQSPRYKVTKRGQDVALRCDPISGHVSLYWYRQALGQGPEFLTYFNYEAQQDKSGLPNDRFSAERPEGSISTLTIQRTEQRDSAMYRCASSFGRNDNEQFFGPGTRLTVL.